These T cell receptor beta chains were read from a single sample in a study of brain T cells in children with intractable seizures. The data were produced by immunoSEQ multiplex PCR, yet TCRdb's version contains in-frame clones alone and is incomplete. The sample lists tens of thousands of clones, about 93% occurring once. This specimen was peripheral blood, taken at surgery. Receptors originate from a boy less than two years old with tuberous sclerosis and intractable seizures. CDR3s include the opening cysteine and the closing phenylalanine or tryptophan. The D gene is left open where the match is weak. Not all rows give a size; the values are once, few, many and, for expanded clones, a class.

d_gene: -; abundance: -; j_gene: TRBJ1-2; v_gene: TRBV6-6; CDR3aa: CASAGYGYTF; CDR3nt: TGTGCCAGCGCCGGGTATGGCTACACCTTC
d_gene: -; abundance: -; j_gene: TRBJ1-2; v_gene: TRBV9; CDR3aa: CASSLSAYGYTF; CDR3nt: TGTGCCAGCAGCCTAAGCGCCTATGGCTACACCTTC
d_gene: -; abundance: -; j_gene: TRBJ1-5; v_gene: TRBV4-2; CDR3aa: CASSQDVRGRHNQPQHF; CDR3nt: TGTGCCAGCAGCCAAGACGTCAGGGGCAGACACAATCAGCCCCAGCATTTT
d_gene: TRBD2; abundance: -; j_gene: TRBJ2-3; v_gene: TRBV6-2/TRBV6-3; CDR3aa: CASSSSFTSGEPLITDTQYF; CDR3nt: TGTGCCAGCAGTTCAAGCTTCACTAGCGGGGAGCCTCTAATTACAGATACGCAGTATTTT
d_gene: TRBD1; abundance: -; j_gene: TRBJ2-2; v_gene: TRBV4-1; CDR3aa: CASTWTGGIHDTGELFF; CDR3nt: TGCGCCAGCACCTGGACAGGGGGTATACATGACACCGGGGAGCTGTTTTTT
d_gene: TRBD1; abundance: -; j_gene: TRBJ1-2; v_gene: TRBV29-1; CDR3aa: CSVEGQGANYGYTF; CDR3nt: TGCAGCGTTGAAGGACAGGGGGCTAACTATGGCTACACCTTC
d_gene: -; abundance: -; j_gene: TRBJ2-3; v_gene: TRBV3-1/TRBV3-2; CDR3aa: CASSQAGLTDTQYF; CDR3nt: TGTGCCAGCAGCCAAGCGGGACTCACAGATACGCAGTATTTT
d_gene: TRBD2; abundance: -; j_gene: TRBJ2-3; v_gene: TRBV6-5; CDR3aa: CASRGLAGGRDTQYF; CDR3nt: TGTGCCAGCAGGGGTCTAGCGGGGGGGCGAGATACGCAGTATTTT
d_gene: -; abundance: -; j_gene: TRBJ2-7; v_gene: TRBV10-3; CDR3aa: CAISESAGPYEQYF; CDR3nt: TGTGCCATCAGTGAGTCAGCAGGCCCCTACGAGCAGTACTTC
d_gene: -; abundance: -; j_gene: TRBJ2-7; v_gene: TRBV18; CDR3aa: CASSPIRTTYEQYF; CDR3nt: TGTGCCAGCTCACCAATCCGGACTACCTACGAGCAGTACTTC
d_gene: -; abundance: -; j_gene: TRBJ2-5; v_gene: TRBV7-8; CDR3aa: CASAYLTSGSETQYF; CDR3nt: TGTGCCAGCGCATATCTCACCAGTGGGTCAGAGACCCAGTACTTC
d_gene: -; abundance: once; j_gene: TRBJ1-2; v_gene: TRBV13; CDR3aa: CASSLGFGGYGYTF; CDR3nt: TGTGCCAGCAGCTTAGGATTCGGGGGCTATGGCTACACCTTC
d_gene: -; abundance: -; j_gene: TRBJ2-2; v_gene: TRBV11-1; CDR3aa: CASSFEGGLIGELFF; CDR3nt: TGTGCCAGCAGCTTCGAGGGCGGTTTAATCGGGGAGCTGTTTTTT
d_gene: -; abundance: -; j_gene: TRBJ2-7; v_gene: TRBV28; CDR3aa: CASSDRPARPSYEQYF; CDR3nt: TGTGCCAGCAGTGACCGCCCTGCTAGGCCCTCCTACGAGCAGTACTTC
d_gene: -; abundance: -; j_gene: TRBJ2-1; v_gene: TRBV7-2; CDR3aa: CASSFLTGPYNEQFF; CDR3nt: TGTGCCAGCAGCTTTCTTACAGGGCCCTACAATGAGCAGTTCTTC